This entry describes one TCR beta chain. Using immunoSEQ multiplex PCR, the repertoire was profiled, and TCRdb retains in-frame clones only, with some absent. The sample has 65,000 to 80,000 clones; less than 90% are singletons. These data belong to a study of PD-L1 blockade in urothelial cancer. Whole-study context: Blood was analyzed 3 weeks (second dose) and 6 weeks after treatment start.

Looked up from germline, CDR1 is SEHNR and CDR2 is FQNEAQ (reference sequence). Trimming left V 5 bases short and J 0 bases short, with 13 bases between. The CDR3 covers 15 residues. The rearrangement links TRBV7-9 to TRBJ1-1; tentatively, D is TRBD1 (5 bases). Here the sequenced sample was PBMCs, taken around atezolizumab (anti-PD-L1) treatment. This clonotype originated in a man between 70 and 80 years old with urothelial cancer. In DNA form, the CDR3 reads TGTGCCAGCAGCCAAACAGGTTTCATGAACACTGAAGCTTTCTTT. Protein: CASSQTGFMNTEAFF.